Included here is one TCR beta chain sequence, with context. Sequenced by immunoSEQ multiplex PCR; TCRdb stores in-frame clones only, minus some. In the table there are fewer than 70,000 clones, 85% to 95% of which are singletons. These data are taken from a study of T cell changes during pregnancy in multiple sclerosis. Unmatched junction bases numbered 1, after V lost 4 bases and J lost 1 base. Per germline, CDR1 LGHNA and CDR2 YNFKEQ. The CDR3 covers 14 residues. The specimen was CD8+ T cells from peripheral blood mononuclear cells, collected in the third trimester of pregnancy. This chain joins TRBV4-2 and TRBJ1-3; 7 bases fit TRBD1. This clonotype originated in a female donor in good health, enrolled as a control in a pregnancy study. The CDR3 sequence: CASSPTGSGNTIYF. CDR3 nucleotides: TGTGCCAGCAGCCCGACAGGGTCTGGAAACACCATATATTTT.